The source of this T cell receptor (beta chain) is a study of control samples from healthy donors and cancer patients. The length of the CDR3 is 12 residues. Germline CDR1 is MDHEN and CDR2 is SYDVKM. V lost 5 bases and J 4 bases, leaving 5 bases between the germline ends. This table comes from immunoSEQ multiplex PCR, and its TCRdb copy is limited to in-frame clones, with some not included. The data show under 85,000 clones, roughly 82% seen once. This chain joins TRBV28 and TRBJ1-4; D gene ambiguous. The source of this sequence is a man aged 55 to 69 with head and neck cancer. What was sequenced was PBMCs. CDR3 loop: CASSAGNEKLFF. The CDR3 nucleotides are TGTGCCAGCAGTGCGGGTAATGAAAAACTGTTTTTT.